The rows below give T cell receptor beta chains drawn from one sample of a study of cytomegalovirus exposure and HLA in healthy donors. The protocol was immunoSEQ multiplex PCR, while the TCRdb copy is restricted to in-frame clones and leaves out a portion. Found here are some 120,000 clones, 74% of them singletons; the top ten hold approximately 3.9%. Sample: PBMCs. These receptors were collected from a woman between 50 and 59 years old in good health and CMV-seropositive. CDR3s include the opening cysteine and the closing phenylalanine or tryptophan. Fields, in order: clone size, D gene, V gene, J gene, CDR3 length, CDR3 DNA, CDR3 protein. D genes are given only for firm matches. Clone size is shown for a subset of rows, as once, few, many or a class of expanded clone.

-	-	TRBV7-3	TRBJ2-3	15	TGTGCCAGCAGCTTAAATAGCCGATACACAGATACGCAGTATTTT	CASSLNSRYTDTQYF
-	TRBD1	TRBV2	TRBJ1-5	15	TGTGCCAGCACCCCGGGACAGGGGGCGAGACAGCCCCAGCATTTT	CASTPGQGARQPQHF
-	-	TRBV7-8	TRBJ1-6	15	TGTGCCAGCAGCTTAGGTAGTCATTATAATTCACCCCTCCACTTT	CASSLGSHYNSPLHF
-	TRBD1	TRBV19	TRBJ2-6	19	TGTGCCAGTAGTCTCGAGGGACAGGCCCATTCCTCTGGGGCCAACGTCCTGACTTTC	CASSLEGQAHSSGANVLTF
-	TRBD1	TRBV5-6	TRBJ1-6	16	TGTGCCAGCAGCGACTCGGGACAGTCCTATAATTCACCCCTCCACTTT	CASSDSGQSYNSPLHF
once	TRBD1	TRBV7-2	TRBJ2-7	15	TGTGCCAGCAGCTTGGGGTCCGGGACAGCCTACGAGCAGTACTTC	CASSLGSGTAYEQYF
-	-	TRBV29-1	TRBJ1-1	11	TGCAGCATTGTTTGGCAGACTGAGGCTTTCTTT	CSIVWQTEAFF
-	TRBD2	TRBV12-5	TRBJ2-7	14	TGTGCTAGTGCCGAATCGGGGGGGCCCTACGAGCAGTACTTC	CASAESGGPYEQYF
-	-	TRBV9	TRBJ2-3	15	TGTGCCAGCAGCCTCGGTAGTACAGGCACAGATACGCAGTATTTT	CASSLGSTGTDTQYF
-	-	TRBV15	TRBJ1-5	17	TGTGCCACCAGCAGAGATCTCGGAGGCGTTAGCAATCAGCCCCAGCATTTT	CATSRDLGGVSNQPQHF
-	-	TRBV11-1	TRBJ1-6	18	TGTGCCAGCAGCTTAAATCCGGTAAAGACATCCTCTAATTCACCCCTCCACTTT	CASSLNPVKTSSNSPLHF
-	-	TRBV7-9	TRBJ2-7	14	TGTGCCAGCAGCTTACCAACAGTTTCTTTGAAGCAGTACTTC	CASSLPTVSLKQYF
-	TRBD1	TRBV4-1	TRBJ1-3	16	TGCGCCAGCAGCTGGCGGACAGGGATGGTTGGAAACACCATATATTTT	CASSWRTGMVGNTIYF
-	TRBD1	TRBV4-3	TRBJ1-2	13	TGCGCCAGCAGCCTGGACAGGGAGCCTGGCTACACCTTC	CASSLDREPGYTF
few	TRBD2	TRBV15	TRBJ2-5	14	TGTGCCACCAGCAGTACCGGGACTAGCGGGGACCAGTACTTC	CATSSTGTSGDQYF
once	-	TRBV5-4	TRBJ1-2	15	TGTGCCAGCAGCTTGGTAGCGGGGGCTCACTATGGCTACACCTTC	CASSLVAGAHYGYTF
-	TRBD1	TRBV29-1	TRBJ1-1	12	TGCAGCGTTGGACAGGGAGTCACTGAAGCTTTCTTT	CSVGQGVTEAFF
-	-	TRBV19	TRBJ2-5	17	TGTGCCAGTAGTATACAGGGAGGTACCAGGAATCAAGAGACCCAGTACTTC	CASSIQGGTRNQETQYF
-	-	TRBV2	TRBJ2-3	17	TGTGCCAGCAGTCCGGACACGCCCCAGTGGGGCACAGATACGCAGTATTTT	CASSPDTPQWGTDTQYF
-	-	TRBV18	TRBJ2-3	15	TGTGCCAGCTCACCACGGGGACTCTTCACAGATACGCAGTATTTT	CASSPRGLFTDTQYF
few	TRBD2	TRBV5-8	TRBJ2-3	14	TGTGCCAGCAGCCTTACTAGCGGTGGAGATACGCAGTATTTT	CASSLTSGGDTQYF
few	-	TRBV9	TRBJ2-5	14	TGTGCCAGCAGCGATGGCGGGGCGTTAGAGACCCAGTACTTC	CASSDGGALETQYF
-	-	TRBV5-4	TRBJ1-2	14	TGTGCCAGCAGCTTCTCGGGGACACTCTATGGCTACACCTTC	CASSFSGTLYGYTF
-	-	TRBV7-2	TRBJ1-6	16	TGTGCCAGCAGCTTAGCCTGGAGCTCCTATAATTCACCCCTCCACTTT	CASSLAWSSYNSPLHF
-	TRBD1	TRBV7-9	TRBJ1-6	16	TGTGCCAGCAGCGGTGGTTCAGGGGGCCCCGGATCACCCCTCCACTTT	CASSGGSGGPGSPLHF
few	TRBD2	TRBV6-6	TRBJ2-1	16	TGTGCCAGCAGTGCCCGACTAGCGGGGGGCCAACGGGAGCAGTTCTTC	CASSARLAGGQREQFF
-	TRBD1	TRBV9	TRBJ2-2	17	TGTGCCAGCAGCGTGACGTCCGGGACAGGGAACACCGGGGAGCTGTTTTTT	CASSVTSGTGNTGELFF
-	TRBD2	TRBV28	TRBJ2-5	17	TGTGCCAGCAGTGGGGGGACTAGCGGGGGGTGGGGAGAGACCCAGTACTTC	CASSGGTSGGWGETQYF
once	-	TRBV7-3	TRBJ2-3	15	TGTGCCAGCAGCCCCCGGCTAGCGTCAGCAGATACGCAGTATTTT	CASSPRLASADTQYF
-	TRBD1	TRBV28	TRBJ2-7	13	TGTGCCACCCGCCGGGACAGGGGCTACGAGCAGTACTTC	CATRRDRGYEQYF
-	TRBD1	TRBV2	TRBJ2-3	16	TGTGCCAGCAGTGAAGCGCGGAGACAGGGCCCAGATACGCAGTATTTT	CASSEARRQGPDTQYF
-	-	TRBV7-8	TRBJ1-2	15	TGTGCCAGCAGCTTAGTTTACCAGGCAAACTATGGCTACACCTTC	CASSLVYQANYGYTF
-	-	TRBV27	TRBJ2-5	15	TGTGCCAGCAGTTTAAGGCGGGGGCCTCCAGAGACCCAGTACTTC	CASSLRRGPPETQYF
-	-	TRBV6-1	TRBJ1-2	11	TGTGCCAGCACCGAAAAGAGGGGCTACACCTTC	CASTEKRGYTF
-	TRBD1	TRBV18	TRBJ1-4	16	TGTGCCAGCTCACACAGAAGCCAGGGGGCGCTTGAAAAACTGTTTTTT	CASSHRSQGALEKLFF
-	-	TRBV11-2	TRBJ1-5	11	TGTGCCAGCGGTCAGAATCAGCCCCAGCATTTT	CASGQNQPQHF
few	-	TRBV18	TRBJ1-6	18	TGTGCCAGCTCACTTTCGGGCACCCGGGGTTCCTATAATTCACCCCTCCACTTT	CASSLSGTRGSYNSPLHF
-	TRBD2	TRBV28	TRBJ2-7	15	TGTGCCAGCAGTTTTTTGACTAGCACTTACTACGAGCAGTACTTC	CASSFLTSTYYEQYF
few	-	TRBV4-1	TRBJ1-4	19	TGCGCCAGCAGCCAACGTATTGGGGCCCAGGGTGGAACTAATGAAAAACTGTTTTTT	CASSQRIGAQGGTNEKLFF
-	-	TRBV19	TRBJ1-1	14	TGTGCCAGTAGTACGGACAGCACGTACACTGAAGCTTTCTTT	CASSTDSTYTEAFF
-	-	TRBV7-2	TRBJ2-2	15	TGTGCCAGCAGCTTACAGGCAGCGAACACCGGGGAGCTGTTTTTT	CASSLQAANTGELFF
-	-	TRBV5-4	TRBJ2-1	14	TGTGCCAGCAGCTTTAAAGGGGCCGACAATGAGCAGTTCTTC	CASSFKGADNEQFF
-	-	TRBV28	TRBJ2-1	14	TGTGCCAGCATCGCAGGTCTCTCCTACAATGAGCAGTTCTTC	CASIAGLSYNEQFF
-	-	TRBV7-7	TRBJ1-1	13	TGTGCCAGCAGCTTAGACAGGAACACTGAAGCTTTCTTT	CASSLDRNTEAFF
-	-	TRBV5-1	TRBJ2-6	19	TGCGCCAGCAGCTCAAATATGAGGCGCCCCGGGTCTGGGGCCAACGTCCTGACTTTC	CASSSNMRRPGSGANVLTF
-	-	TRBV7-8	TRBJ2-5	12	TGTGCCAGCAGCGGGGGGCAAGAGACCCAGTACTTC	CASSGGQETQYF
-	-	TRBV5-1	TRBJ2-3	15	TGCGCCAGCAGAGGAGGTGAGGGGGATTGGGATACGCAGTATTTT	CASRGGEGDWDTQYF
-	-	TRBV29-1	TRBJ2-1	13	TGCAGCGTTCAATCGGTGTTATTCGGTGAGCAGTTCTTC	CSVQSVLFGEQFF
-	-	TRBV4-1	TRBJ1-5	16	TGCGCCAGCAGTCCCCCTAATGTACAGGGATGGCAGCCCCAGCATTTT	CASSPPNVQGWQPQHF
-	TRBD1	TRBV27	TRBJ1-2	15	TGTGCCAGCAGTTCCCGACAGGGATTTTCATCCGGCTACACCTTC	CASSSRQGFSSGYTF
-	-	TRBV19	TRBJ1-2	15	TGTGCCAGTAGTCCATCGGGAGGGGGTAACTATGGCTACACCTTC	CASSPSGGGNYGYTF
-	TRBD1	TRBV19	TRBJ1-5	15	TGTGCCAGTAGTATAGGGACAGGGACGAATCAGCCCCAGCATTTT	CASSIGTGTNQPQHF
-	-	TRBV28	TRBJ2-1	16	TGTGCCAGCAGTTTTTTCGGGACATCTTCCTACAATGAGCAGTTCTTC	CASSFFGTSSYNEQFF